This TCR beta chain was obtained from a study of blood T cell repertoires in COVID-19. At the level of the study: Nucleic acid was either cDNA or gDNA, and it came from T cells, B-cell-depleted T cells, or PBMCs.

There are 15 residues in the CDR3. V shed 0 bases and J shed 2 bases, with 7 bases lying between them. The germline CDR1 and CDR2 sequences are MNHEY and SVGAGI. Methods used by the authors: Estimation of nucleated cell counts relied on the amplification of reference gene primers. Profiling relied on immunoSEQ multiplex PCR, and the TCRdb table lists in-frame clones only, not all of them. V, J and clone size are those of that table, while D and trimming were read from the DNA. Altogether around 400,000 clones are present, approximately 91% being singletons, with the ten largest covering just over 0.85%. Those who participated ranged in age from roughly 18 to 100 years and resided in about 24 US areas. Within 2 weeks of study entry, exposed participants had contacted a PCR-confirmed or clinician-diagnosed COVID-19 case.

The chain couples TRBV6-5 to TRBJ2-2; the D is unclear. This clonotype was sampled from a middle-aged woman who had been exposed to COVID-19. The sample taken for sequencing was PBMCs or T cells enriched from blood (not recorded which). The CDR3 sequence is CASSYSISNTGELFF. CDR3 nucleotides: TGTGCCAGCAGTTACTCGATAAGCAACACCGGGGAGCTGTTTTTT.